The 14 T cell receptor beta chains below were found in one sample sequenced in a study of vaccination and CD4 T cells after COVID-19. No antigen has been assigned to these receptors. Oncomine TCR Beta short-read sequencing was applied to DNA from cultured CD4+ T cells. TCRdb reanalysed the PCR reads using MiXCR and keeps one entry per CDR3 protein. The sample includes over 9,500 distinct CDR3 sequences, roughly 46% of them seen just once. Treatment of the sample: roughly 10-day PBMC culture with coronavirus spike peptide pools or control peptides (ViraFEST assay). Sequenced sample: CD4+ T cells from blood, cultured in vitro. The receptors shown here come from a human donor who had recovered from COVID-19.

The rearrangement joins TRBV11-2 to TRBJ1-5, with 9 positions matching TRBD1. The germline gives CDR1 SGHAT, CDR2 FQNNGV. Trimming took 4 bases from V and 6 from J; bases not matched to a gene: 7. The CDR3 is 15 amino acids. The CDR3 region is CASSSRDRVIQPQHF. In nucleotides, the CDR3 is TGTGCCAGCAGCTCCCGGGACAGGGTGATTCAGCCCCAGCATTTT.

The genes are TRBV11-2 and TRBJ1-2; tentative D call: TRBD1 (6 bases). V lost 7 bases and J lost 4, with 13 bases in between. The length of the CDR3 is 13 residues. CDR1 is SGHAT and CDR2 is FQNNGV in the germline V gene. This CDR3 is CASTAGRGYGYTF. The CDR3 region has the DNA TGTGCCAGCACGGCGGGCAGGGGCTATGGCTACACCTTC.

The CDR3 DNA sequence: TGTGCCGCACTCCGGGGACAGGGTAGAAAGGATGAGCAGTTCTTC. Translating it yields CAALRGQGRKDEQFF. The chain employs TRBV2 and TRBJ2-1, with 9 bases matching TRBD1. Germline V CDR1 and CDR2: SNHLY, FYNNEI. Trimming at V came to 11 bases and at J to 8 bases, leaving 16 bases not matched to a gene. The CDR3 is made up of 15 amino acids.

This chain connects TRBV3-1 to TRBJ2-7; TRBD2 is a possible D gene (6 bases). Germline assignment: CDR1 LGHDT and CDR2 YNNKEL (reference sequence). The CDR3 extends over 15 amino acids. Trimming removed 1 base from V and 7 bases from J, with 17 bases in between. The CDR3 reads CASSQVNGGSQEQYF. As DNA, the CDR3 is TGTGCCAGCAGCCAAGTAAATGGGGGGAGCCAAGAGCAGTACTTC.

This rearrangement joins TRBV5-5 to TRBJ2-1; D unresolved. Trimming pared 0 bases from V and 0 bases from J, leaving 7 bases between. The germline V gene has CDR1 SGHKS and CDR2 YYEKEE (reference sequence). This CDR3 spans 15 amino acids. CDR3 sequence: CASSLAGSSYNEQFF. The CDR3 DNA reads as TGTGCCAGCAGCTTGGCCGGAAGCTCCTACAATGAGCAGTTCTTC.

This clonotype was observed a few times. V is TRBV7-8 and J is TRBJ1-6; D call uncertain. This CDR3 region has 16 residues. Germline loops: CDR1 SGHVS, CDR2 FQNEAQ. The ends were cut back, 4 bases at V and 3 bases at J, with 13 bases in the middle. CDR3 sequence (DNA): TGTGCCAGCAGCTCAGACACCGACCACTATAATTCACCCCTCCACTTT. This encodes CASSSDTDHYNSPLHF. The full variable domain, in which reference TRBV7-8 and TRBJ1-6 provide the parts outside the CDR3, is GAGVSQSPRYKVAKRGQDVALRCDPISGHVSLFWYQQALGQGPEFLTYFQNEAQLDKSGLPSDRFFAERPEGSVSTLKIQRTQQEDSAVYLCASSSDTDHYNSPLHFGNGTRLTVT.

This chain links TRBV30 with TRBJ2-1; 15 bases align to TRBD2. The germline V gene encodes CDR1 GTSNPN and CDR2 SVGIG (reference sequence). J gave up 8 bases and V 2 bases, and 10 bases lay outside the gene matches. This CDR3 comprises 17 residues. The CDR3 protein is CAWSMVWTSGGAYEQFF. The DNA for the CDR3 is TGTGCCTGGAGTATGGTTTGGACTAGCGGGGGGGCATATGAGCAGTTCTTC. Together with reference TRBV30 and TRBJ2-1, the CDR3 gives the full variable domain: SQTIHQWPATLVQPVGSPLSLECTVEGTSNPNLYWYRQAAGRGLQLLFYSVGIGQISSEVPQNLSASRPQDRQFILSSKKLLLSDSGFYLCAWSMVWTSGGAYEQFFGPGTRLTVL.

This clonotype has just a few counts. This chain uses TRBV10-3 with TRBJ2-1; D may be TRBD1 or TRBD2 (6 bases each). Trimming removed 0 bases at V and 4 bases at J, with 10 bases between. CDR3 length: 15 amino acids. Germline values: CDR1 ENHRY, CDR2 SYGVKD. The chain's CDR3 is CAISESGGRYNEQFF. The CDR3 nucleotides read TGTGCCATCAGTGAGTCTGGGGGGCGATACAATGAGCAGTTCTTC.

The chain is built from TRBV27 and TRBJ1-5; no clear D gene. The CDR3 consists of 12 residues. V was cut by 8 bases and J by 2 bases, with 7 bases left in between. Germline V gene lookup returns CDR1 MNHEY and CDR2 SMNVEV (reference sequence). CDR3 sequence reads: CASGVRNQPQHF. DNA for the CDR3: TGTGCCAGCGGGGTCCGCAATCAGCCCCAGCATTTT.

This clonotype was seen more than once but under ten times. The chain links TRBV25-1 to TRBJ1-5; D is ambiguous. Trimming stripped 4 bases from V and 3 bases from J, with 28 bases between. This CDR3 region has 20 residues. CDR1 is MGHDK and CDR2 is SYGVNS in the germline V gene. DNA of the CDR3: TGTGCCAGCAGTGGATCCCGGGTAGATACCGACGGCGGCCACAATCAGCCCCAGCATTTT. The encoded protein is CASSGSRVDTDGGHNQPQHF. The variable domain in full, completed from reference TRBV25-1 and TRBJ1-5, reads EADIYQTPRYLVIGTGKKITLECSQTMGHDKMYWYQQDPGMELHLIHYSYGVNSTEKGDLSSESTVSRIRTEHFPLTLESARPSHTSQYLCASSGSRVDTDGGHNQPQHFGDGTRLSIL.

The chain carries TRBV11-3 and TRBJ2-2, with TRBD2 as a possible D gene (6 bases). V was pared by 0 bases and J by 4 bases, with 15 bases between. CDR3 size: 17 residues. The V gene's germline CDR1 is SGHNT and CDR2 YENEEA. The chain's CDR3 is CASSLEGWQGGTGELFF. The CDR3 nucleotides read TGTGCCAGCAGCTTAGAGGGCTGGCAGGGAGGCACCGGGGAGCTGTTTTTT. The full variable domain, its missing parts supplied by reference TRBV11-3 and TRBJ2-2, is EAGVVQSPRYKIIEKKQPVAFWCNPISGHNTLYWYLQNLGQGPELLIRYENEEAVDDSQLPKDRFSAERLKGVDSTLKIQPAELGDSAVYLCASSLEGWQGGTGELFFGEGSRLTVL.

The rearrangement links TRBV12-3 or TRBV12-4 to TRBJ1-5; weak D call: TRBD1 (5 bases). CDR3 length: 15 residues. Trimming took 3 bases from V and 2 from J, leaving 11 bases between them. CDR3 in DNA: TGTGCCAGCAGTTTCCAGGGTGAGGGCAATCAGCCCCAGCATTTT. Its translation is CASSFQGEGNQPQHF.

This clonotype turned up a few times. The chain recombines TRBV12-3 or TRBV12-4 with TRBJ1-2; the D gene is possibly TRBD1 (5 bases). V lost 1 base to trimming and J lost 5 bases, with 17 bases between them. The CDR3 covers 16 residues. CDR3 in DNA: TGTGCCAGCAGTTTAGAAATGGGGGGGTGGTCTTATGGCTACACCTTC. It codes for CASSLEMGGWSYGYTF.

V and J are TRBV5-4 and TRBJ2-5, with a tentative D call TRBD1 (6 bases). Trimming stripped 0 bases from V and 2 bases from J, with 11 bases between. Germline V CDR1 and CDR2: SGHNT, YYREEE (reference sequence). This CDR3 is built from 15 residues. Written as DNA, the CDR3 is TGTGCCAGCAGCTTGGGCCGGACAGCTCAAGAGACCCAGTACTTC. The encoded protein is CASSLGRTAQETQYF.